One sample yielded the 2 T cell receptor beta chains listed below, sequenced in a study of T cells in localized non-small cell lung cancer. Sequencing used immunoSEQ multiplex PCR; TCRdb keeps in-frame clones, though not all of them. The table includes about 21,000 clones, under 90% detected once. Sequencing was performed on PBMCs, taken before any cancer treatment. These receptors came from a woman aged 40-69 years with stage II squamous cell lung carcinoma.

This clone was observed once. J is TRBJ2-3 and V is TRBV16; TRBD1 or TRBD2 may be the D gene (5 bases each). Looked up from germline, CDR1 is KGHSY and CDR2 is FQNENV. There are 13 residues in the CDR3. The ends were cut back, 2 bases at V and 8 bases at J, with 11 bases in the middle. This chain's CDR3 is CASSQERDGTQYF. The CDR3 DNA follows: TGTGCCAGCAGCCAAGAGAGGGACGGTACGCAGTATTTT.

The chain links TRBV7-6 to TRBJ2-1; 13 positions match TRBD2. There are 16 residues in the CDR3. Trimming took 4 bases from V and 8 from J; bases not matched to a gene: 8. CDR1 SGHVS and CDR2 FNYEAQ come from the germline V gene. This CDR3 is CASSSRLAGGRDEQFF. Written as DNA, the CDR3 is TGTGCCAGCAGCTCCCGACTAGCGGGGGGTCGTGATGAGCAGTTCTTC.